The clone carrying this TCR beta chain was detected many times. The data derive from a study of early T cells in non-severe SARS-CoV-2 infection. Losses at the gene ends were 1 base for V and 6 bases for J; bases not matched to a gene: 14. Germline assignment: CDR1 MNHNS and CDR2 SASEGT. This CDR3 has 18 residues. Separate cDNA molecules each had unique molecular identifiers attached to them. Using its own MiXCR run on the 5' RACE reads, TCRdb lists one record per CDR3 protein. The sample includes 86,000 or so distinct CDR3 sequences, approximately 6% of them seen just once. This receptor was taken from an adult who was a healthcare worker with PCR-confirmed SARS-CoV-2 infection or an uninfected control (not recorded which). The material sequenced was whole blood. The rearrangement links TRBV6-1 to TRBJ2-1, with TRBD1 matching 8 bases. CDR3 residues: CASSEETGAYFVSNEQFF. In DNA, the CDR3 is TGTGCCAGCAGTGAAGAGACAGGGGCATATTTTGTATCCAATGAGCAGTTCTTC.